One and the same sample provided the 25 T cell receptor beta chains below, sequenced in a study of blood T cell repertoires in COVID-19. Method: immunoSEQ multiplex PCR; TCRdb's copy keeps in-frame clones and lacks some. The sample yields about 130,000 clones, approximately 74% seen once. The source material was peripheral blood. Receptors originate from a woman in her 70s with acute or convalescent COVID-19.

This clone was observed once. This chain uses TRBV28 with TRBJ1-6, with TRBD1 as a possible D gene (5 bases). CDR1 is MDHEN, CDR2 SYDVKM, per germline. The germline V and J ends were trimmed by 4 bases and 9 bases, with 13 bases remaining between them. CDR3 length: 14 residues. CDR3 DNA sequence: TGTGCCAGCAGTTCCCCGGCTAGGGGTTCACCCCTCCACTTT. It yields the protein CASSSPARGSPLHF.

The chain's CDR3 is CASSGGLGSTDTQYF. As DNA, the CDR3 is TGTGCCAGCAGTGGGGGCTTAGGGAGCACAGATACGCAGTATTTT. V gene TRBV2 combines with J gene TRBJ2-3, with D possibly being TRBD1 (5 bases). CDR1 is SNHLY, CDR2 FYNNEI, per germline. Trimming took 4 bases from V and 0 from J, leaving 11 bases between them. The CDR3 consists of 15 residues.

This clone has a handful of counts. The chain recombines TRBV30 with TRBJ2-1; possibly TRBD2 for D (5 bases). Trimming left V 6 bases short and J 6 bases short, with 15 bases between. This CDR3 region has 13 residues. In germline, CDR1 is GTSNPN, CDR2 SVGIG (reference sequence). The CDR3 reads CACSGDIGNEQFF. The DNA for the CDR3 is TGTGCCTGCTCCGGGGATATCGGCAATGAGCAGTTCTTC. Full variable domain (missing parts from reference TRBV30 and TRBJ2-1): SQTIHQWPATLVQPVGSPLSLECTVEGTSNPNLYWYRQAAGRGLQLLFYSVGIGQISSEVPQNLSASRPQDRQFILSSKKLLLSDSGFYLCACSGDIGNEQFFGPGTRLTVL.

The chain recombines TRBV9 with TRBJ2-2; tentative D call: TRBD1 (6 bases). CDR3 size: 17 residues. Germline V gene data show CDR1 as SGDLS and CDR2 as YYNGEE. Trimming left V 0 bases short and J 4 bases short, with 16 bases between. CDR3 sequence (DNA): TGTGCCAGCAGCGTAGGGCCGGACAGTTCAATCACCGGGGAGCTGTTTTTT. Residues: CASSVGPDSSITGELFF.

The chain uses TRBV10-3 and TRBJ1-2, with D unclear. CDR3 length: 14 residues. Germline-derived CDR1 and CDR2 are ENHRY and SYGVKD. V lost 0 bases and J lost 2, with 7 bases in between. The CDR3 reads CAISESNGNYGYTF. The DNA of the CDR3 is TGTGCCATCAGTGAGTCGAACGGGAACTATGGCTACACCTTC.

This clone appeared a few times. The V call is TRBV2, the J call TRBJ1-1; D gene uncertain. Per germline, CDR1 SNHLY and CDR2 FYNNEI. V shed 7 bases and J shed 4 bases, with 19 bases lying between them. The CDR3 spans 15 residues. CDR3 sequence (DNA): TGTGCCAGCACTCGCAGCCCCCACCGGGGCACTGAAGCTTTCTTT. This translates into CASTRSPHRGTEAFF.

The chain uses TRBV6-5 and TRBJ1-2, with D possibly being TRBD1 (6 bases). Germline V gives CDR1 MNHEY, CDR2 SVGAGI. V shed 0 bases and J shed 3 bases, with 8 bases lying between them. This CDR3 is built from 14 residues. In DNA form, the CDR3 reads TGTGCCAGCAGTTACTCGAAGGGGGACTATGGCTACACCTTC. Its translation: CASSYSKGDYGYTF.

This clone was counted once. The chain carries TRBV6-5 and TRBJ1-2, with D uncertain. The germline V gene has CDR1 MNHEY and CDR2 SVGAGI. The V end was cut by 10 bases, the J end by 3 bases, with 9 bases between. The CDR3 totals 11 residues. The CDR3 DNA follows: TGTGCCACCAACCGGGACTATGGCTACACCTTC. Its protein product is CATNRDYGYTF.

This chain uses TRBV7-2 with TRBJ2-5; no definite D call. There are 15 residues in the CDR3. Trimming pared 6 bases from V and 5 bases from J, leaving 19 bases between. The germline V gene has CDR1 SGHTA and CDR2 FQGNSA. CDR3 loop: CASSLIPAGFETQYF. In nucleotides, the CDR3 is TGTGCCAGCAGTTTAATCCCGGCAGGCTTCGAGACCCAGTACTTC.

In nucleotides, the CDR3 is TGTGCCAGCAGCTTACAGGGGAGTACCGGGGAGCTGTTTTTT. Amino acids: CASSLQGSTGELFF. The chain joins TRBV5-8 to TRBJ2-2; 7 bases align to TRBD1. The CDR3 loop spans 14 amino acids. Germline values: CDR1 SGHTS, CDR2 YDEGEE. V dropped 2 bases and J dropped 5; count of bases not matched to a gene: 3.

This clone was found a few times. This sequence joins TRBV27 and TRBJ1-1, with D possibly matching TRBD1 (6 bases). The CDR3 sequence is 15 residues long. With 4 bases removed from V and 4 bases from J, the gap between germline ends came to 16 bases. CDR1 is MNHEY and CDR2 is SMNVEV in the germline V gene (reference sequence). CDR3 residues: CASSWAGGRGTEAFF. The CDR3 DNA follows: TGTGCCAGCAGTTGGGCGGGGGGCAGGGGCACTGAAGCTTTCTTT.

This chain connects TRBV28 to TRBJ2-1; no reliable D call. In germline, CDR1 is MDHEN, CDR2 SYDVKM. CDR3 length: 10 residues. V was shortened by 8 bases and J by 6 bases, with 5 bases between the two germline ends. DNA of the CDR3: TGTGCCAGCCATTGCAATGAGCAGTTCTTC. Its translation is CASHCNEQFF.

This clone was seen a few times. The chain couples TRBV6-2 or TRBV6-3 to TRBJ2-7, with 11 bases lining up with TRBD1. The CDR3 has 16 amino acids. Germline loops: CDR1 MNHEY, CDR2 SVGEGT. V shed 0 bases, J shed 2 bases, and the junction held 3 bases outside the gene matches. CDR3 sequence: CASSYSRDRGAYEQYF. CDR3 coding DNA: TGTGCCAGCAGTTACTCGAGGGACAGGGGGGCCTACGAGCAGTACTTC.

In its sample, this clone was seen once. The sample contains more than one DNA sequence encoding this CDR3. This rearrangement joins TRBV2 to TRBJ1-1, with D perhaps TRBD1 (6 bases). V was trimmed by 1 base and J by 1 base, leaving 7 bases between them. There are 14 residues in the CDR3. Germline CDR1 SNHLY, CDR2 FYNNEI. The chain's CDR3 is CASSEGTANTEAFF. CDR3 coding DNA: TGTGCCAGCAGTGAAGGGACAGCGAACACTGAAGCTTTCTTT.

This clone showed up just a few times. V is TRBV19 and J is TRBJ2-1; tentatively, D is TRBD1 (6 bases). Germline V gene data show CDR1 as LNHDA and CDR2 as SQIVND (reference sequence). Trimming pared 5 bases from V and 6 bases from J, leaving 11 bases between. CDR3 length: 13 amino acids. This chain's CDR3 is CASSLSRGNEQFF. CDR3 DNA: TGTGCCAGTAGTCTCAGCAGGGGCAATGAGCAGTTCTTC. The full variable domain, rest sourced from reference TRBV19 and TRBJ2-1, is DGGITQSPKYLFRKEGQNVTLSCEQNLNHDAMYWYRQDPGQGLRLIYYSQIVNDFQKGDIAEGYSVSREKKESFPLTVTSAQKNPTAFYLCASSLSRGNEQFFGPGTRLTVL.

The V and J genes are TRBV28 and TRBJ1-2; D call uncertain. This CDR3 has 14 amino acids. The ends were cut back, 6 bases at V and 4 bases at J, with 15 bases in the middle. CDR1 is MDHEN, CDR2 SYDVKM, per germline. DNA of the CDR3: TGTGCCAGCAGCCGAGGTGGCCCACCCTATGGCTACACCTTC. Its translation: CASSRGGPPYGYTF.

This clone has only a few counts. The chain recombines TRBV7-6 with TRBJ2-7; a weak D match, TRBD2 (6 bases). From germline, CDR1 is SGHVS and CDR2 FNYEAQ. With 5 bases removed from V and 5 bases from J, the gap between germline ends came to 13 bases. The CDR3 is 13 amino acids. Written as DNA, the CDR3 is TGTGCCAGCAGCCCGACTAGAGGGCACGAGCAGTACTTC. This codes for CASSPTRGHEQYF.

V and J are TRBV20-1 and TRBJ2-7, with 7 nucleotides matching TRBD1. J gave up 1 base and V 3 bases, and 3 bases lay outside the gene matches. The CDR3 totals 13 residues. Germline V gene lookup returns CDR1 DFQATT and CDR2 SNEGSKA (reference sequence). The CDR3 DNA sequence: TGCAGTGCTAGTAGGACAGGTTCCTACGAGCAGTACTTC. Protein product: CSASRTGSYEQYF.

The chain employs TRBV10-2 and TRBJ2-2; 7 nucleotides line up with TRBD2. Unmatched junction bases numbered 14, after V lost 1 base and J lost 6 bases. Germline V gives CDR1 WSHSY, CDR2 SAAADI. This CDR3 region has 18 residues. The CDR3: CASSELVSSGRAAGELFF. The CDR3 DNA follows: TGCGCCAGCAGTGAGTTGGTGTCTAGCGGAAGGGCAGCCGGGGAGCTGTTTTTT.

This clone was picked up a small number of times. This chain uses TRBV28 with TRBJ2-3; 10 bases line up with TRBD2. V trimming: 8 bases; J trimming: 8 bases; junction bases outside the gene matches: 13. CDR3 length: 15 amino acids. CDR1 is MDHEN and CDR2 is SYDVKM in the germline V gene. In DNA form, the CDR3 reads TGTGCCAGCGGGCGTCTAGCGGGAGAGGGGGGTACGCAGTATTTT. This sequence encodes CASGRLAGEGGTQYF.

The chain combines TRBV5-1 with TRBJ1-6, with TRBD1 identical over 8 bases. The CDR3 totals 15 residues. Looked up from germline, CDR1 is SGHRS and CDR2 is YFSETQ. V lost 1 base, J lost 8 bases, and 5 bases stayed unmatched. The DNA of the CDR3 is TGCGCCAGCAGCTTGACAGGGGGGGGTGATTCACCCCTCCACTTT. It codes for CASSLTGGGDSPLHF.

The chain carries TRBV12-3 or TRBV12-4 and TRBJ1-2, with unresolved D. The CDR3 contains 12 residues. Trimming pared 2 bases from V and 5 bases from J, leaving 6 bases between. The CDR3: CASSLTEYGYTF. The CDR3 DNA reads TGTGCCAGCAGTTTAACGGAGTATGGCTACACCTTC.

In regard to this clone: Other DNA sequences of this sample code for an identical CDR3. The chain combines TRBV6-5 with TRBJ1-1, with 7 bases aligning to TRBD1. V trimming: 0 bases; J trimming: 3 bases; junction bases outside the gene matches: 4. The CDR3 loop spans 15 amino acids. CDR1 is MNHEY, CDR2 SVGAGI, per germline. CDR3 sequence reads: CASSYSRQGDTEAFF. The CDR3 DNA sequence: TGTGCCAGCAGTTACTCGAGACAGGGAGACACTGAAGCTTTCTTT.

This clone is a singleton in its sample. The chain uses TRBV5-6 and TRBJ1-4; tentatively, D is TRBD1 (6 bases). In germline, CDR1 is SGHDT, CDR2 YYEEEE. This CDR3 is 17 amino acids long. V was pared by 2 bases and J by 8 bases, with 22 bases between. For the CDR3, the DNA is TGTGCCAGCAGCTTAGGCAGGGGAGACGCTTACAAAGAAAAACTGTTTTTT. Translation gives CASSLGRGDAYKEKLFF.

The chain couples TRBV9 to TRBJ1-5, with unresolved D. V lost 2 bases to trimming and J lost 1 base, with 10 bases between them. Germline CDR1 SGDLS, CDR2 YYNGEE. CDR3 length: 15 residues. The CDR3 loop is CASSVTGRSNQPQHF. The CDR3 DNA follows: TGTGCCAGCAGCGTGACGGGTAGGAGCAATCAGCCCCAGCATTTT.